Only a few counts were recorded for the clone carrying this T cell receptor beta chain. Its antigen is undetermined. V lost 4 bases, J lost 1 base, and 0 bases stayed unmatched. Looked up from germline, CDR1 is LNHDA and CDR2 is SQIVND (reference sequence). This CDR3 region has 14 residues. This entry is derived from a study of cytomegalovirus exposure and HLA in healthy donors. Study results and limitations: Later analysis indicated greater clonal expansion among HLA-associated TCR beta chains than among equally common other chains.

The PCR made use of 60 Vbeta and 13 Jbeta primers. In the original analysis: Unique TCR beta chains numbered roughly 80 million in a later analysis, with about 11 million shared. The data were produced by immunoSEQ multiplex PCR, yet TCRdb's version contains in-frame clones alone and is incomplete. V and J calls and clone size are given by that table; D and trimming were obtained from the DNA. The table lists about 160,000 clones, roughly 79% of them singletons. The sequencing input was PBMCs. This chain connects TRBV19 to TRBJ1-5, with 8 bases that match TRBD1. This sequence originates from a woman aged 40 to 50 in good health and CMV-seropositive. The CDR3 DNA reads TGTGCCAGTAGTAGACAGGGGAGCAATCAGCCCCAGCATTTT. Amino acid sequence: CASSRQGSNQPQHF.